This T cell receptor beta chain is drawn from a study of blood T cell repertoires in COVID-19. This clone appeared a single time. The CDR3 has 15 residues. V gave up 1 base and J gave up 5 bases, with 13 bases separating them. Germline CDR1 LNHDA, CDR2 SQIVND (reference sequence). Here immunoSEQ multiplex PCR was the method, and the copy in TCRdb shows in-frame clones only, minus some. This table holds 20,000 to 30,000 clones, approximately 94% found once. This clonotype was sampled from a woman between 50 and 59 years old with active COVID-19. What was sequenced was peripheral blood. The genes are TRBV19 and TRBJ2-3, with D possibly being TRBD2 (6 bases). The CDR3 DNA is TGTGCCAGTAGTATAGTGCGGGACCGGGGAGATACGCAGTATTTT. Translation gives CASSIVRDRGDTQYF.